The sequence of this T cell receptor (beta chain) was determined in a study of control samples from healthy donors and cancer patients. The CDR3 covers 15 residues. Germline assignment: CDR1 ENHRY and CDR2 SYGVKD. With 0 bases clipped from V and 4 bases from J, the junction kept 5 bases outside the gene matches. Only in-frame clones appear in the TCRdb table, and some are missing; sequencing was by immunoSEQ multiplex PCR. The sample yields some 140,000 clones, around 85% seen once. The clonotype originates from a woman aged 25-40 years in good health. The chain combines TRBV10-3 with TRBJ1-1, with 7 bases fitting TRBD1. The sequenced sample consisted of blood. Here the CDR3 reads CAISESAPGGTEAFF. The CDR3 DNA is TGTGCCATCAGTGAGTCGGCCCCAGGGGGCACTGAAGCTTTCTTT.